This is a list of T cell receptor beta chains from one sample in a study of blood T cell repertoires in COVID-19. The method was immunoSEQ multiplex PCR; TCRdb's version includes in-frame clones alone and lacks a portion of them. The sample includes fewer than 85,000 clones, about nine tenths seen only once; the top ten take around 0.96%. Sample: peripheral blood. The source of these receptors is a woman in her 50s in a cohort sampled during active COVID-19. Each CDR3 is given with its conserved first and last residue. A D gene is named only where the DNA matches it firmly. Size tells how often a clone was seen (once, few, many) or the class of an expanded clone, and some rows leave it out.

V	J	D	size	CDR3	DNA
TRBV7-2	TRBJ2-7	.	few	CASSSKRDEQYF	TGTGCCAGCAGCTCCAAGAGAGACGAGCAGTACTTC
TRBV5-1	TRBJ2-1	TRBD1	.	CASSTMGTGSYNEQFF	TGCGCCAGCAGCACCATGGGGACAGGGTCCTACAATGAGCAGTTCTTC
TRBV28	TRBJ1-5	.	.	CASCQGRLNQPQHF	TGTGCCAGCTGTCAAGGGAGGTTAAATCAGCCCCAGCATTTT
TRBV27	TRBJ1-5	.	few	CASSLSGGDQPQHF	TGTGCCAGCAGTCTCAGTGGAGGGGACCAGCCCCAGCATTTT
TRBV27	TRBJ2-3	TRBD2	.	CASSSSRVAGGVTDTQYF	TGTGCCAGCAGTTCGTCGAGGGTAGCGGGAGGAGTCACAGATACGCAGTATTTT
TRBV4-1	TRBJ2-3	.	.	CASSLGEGVRARDTQYF	TGCGCCAGCAGCTTAGGTGAGGGAGTAAGGGCTAGAGATACGCAGTATTTT
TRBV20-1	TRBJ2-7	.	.	CSASGSYEQYF	TGCAGTGCTAGCGGCTCCTACGAGCAGTACTTC
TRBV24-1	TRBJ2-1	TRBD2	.	CATSDLRTSSAVQFF	TGTGCCACCAGTGACCTCCGGACTAGCAGCGCAGTGCAGTTCTTC
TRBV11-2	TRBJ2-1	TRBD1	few	CASQGQRNEQFF	TGTGCCTCACAGGGGCAGAGGAATGAGCAGTTCTTC
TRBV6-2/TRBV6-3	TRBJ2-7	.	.	CASSYEPSVSYEQYF	TGTGCCAGCAGTTACGAACCTAGCGTCAGCTACGAGCAGTACTTC
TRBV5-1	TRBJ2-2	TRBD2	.	CASSGREDTGELFF	TGCGCCAGCAGCGGGCGGGAGGACACCGGGGAGCTGTTTTTT
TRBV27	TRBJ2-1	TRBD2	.	CASSPESGASYNEQFF	TGTGCCAGCAGTCCAGAAAGCGGGGCCTCTTACAATGAGCAGTTCTTC
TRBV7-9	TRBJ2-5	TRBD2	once	CASSLRSSGRADETQYF	TGTGCCAGCAGCTTAAGGTCTAGCGGGAGGGCCGATGAGACCCAGTACTTC
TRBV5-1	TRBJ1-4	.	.	CASSLSPAPGDEKLFF	TGCGCCAGCAGCTTGTCGCCAGCACCGGGGGATGAAAAACTGTTTTTT
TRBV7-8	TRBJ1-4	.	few	CASSSSRVPEEKLFF	TGTGCCAGCAGCTCGAGTCGGGTCCCCGAGGAAAAACTGTTTTTT
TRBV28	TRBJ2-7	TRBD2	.	CASSLGTSSSEQYF	TGTGCCAGCAGTTTAGGGACTAGCTCTAGCGAGCAGTACTTC
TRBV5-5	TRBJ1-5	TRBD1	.	CASSSGPSGQGNINQPQHF	TGTGCCAGCAGCTCGGGACCCTCGGGACAGGGTAACATCAATCAGCCCCAGCATTTT
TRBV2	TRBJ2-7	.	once	CASSISRQGGSYEQYF	TGTGCCAGCAGTATAAGTCGTCAGGGCGGCAGCTACGAGCAGTACTTC
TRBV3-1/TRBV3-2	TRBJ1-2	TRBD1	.	CASSQGGQGYGYTF	TGTGCCAGCAGCCAAGGAGGACAGGGCTATGGCTACACCTTC
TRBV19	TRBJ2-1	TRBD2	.	CASSILAGGPNEQFF	TGTGCCAGTAGTATTCTAGCGGGAGGGCCCAATGAGCAGTTCTTC
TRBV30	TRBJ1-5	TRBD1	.	CAWSVSDRGGQPQHF	TGTGCCTGGAGTGTTTCGGACAGGGGCGGGCAGCCCCAGCATTTT
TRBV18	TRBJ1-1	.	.	CASSPTVPNTEAFF	TGTGCCAGCTCACCGACAGTTCCGAACACTGAAGCTTTCTTT
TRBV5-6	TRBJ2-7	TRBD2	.	CASSLALTGGNREQYF	TGTGCCAGCAGCTTGGCGTTGACGGGAGGGAACCGCGAGCAGTACTTC
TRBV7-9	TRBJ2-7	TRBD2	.	CASSPGTSGSYGEQYF	TGTGCCAGCAGCCCCGGGACTAGCGGGAGTTATGGGGAGCAGTACTTC
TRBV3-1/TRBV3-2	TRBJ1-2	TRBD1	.	CASSQRGRGQGSGYTF	TGTGCCAGCAGCCAAAGGGGGAGGGGACAGGGAAGCGGCTACACCTTC
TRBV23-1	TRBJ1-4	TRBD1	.	CASSPNFGTGGRGVNEKLFF	TGCGCCAGCAGTCCCAATTTCGGGACAGGGGGGCGCGGGGTTAATGAAAAACTGTTTTTT
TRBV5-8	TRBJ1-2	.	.	CASSPSGDSPYYGYTF	TGTGCCAGCAGCCCGTCCGGGGATTCCCCCTACTATGGCTACACCTTC
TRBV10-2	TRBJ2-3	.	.	CASRREGSHTDTQYF	TGCGCCAGCAGAAGAGAGGGCTCCCACACAGATACGCAGTATTTT
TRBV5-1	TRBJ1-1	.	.	CASSLGDIDDTEAFF	TGCGCCAGCAGCTTGGGGGACATAGATGACACTGAAGCTTTCTTT
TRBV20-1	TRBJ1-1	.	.	CSADGDTEAFF	TGCAGTGCTGACGGGGACACTGAAGCTTTCTTT
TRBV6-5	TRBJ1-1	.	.	CASTPRDTNTEAFF	TGTGCCAGCACCCCCCGGGACACGAACACTGAAGCTTTCTTT
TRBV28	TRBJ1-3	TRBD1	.	CASSLSGGRRNTIYF	TGTGCCAGCAGTTTGTCAGGGGGTCGTAGAAACACCATATATTTT
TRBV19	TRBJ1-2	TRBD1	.	CASSIKSGTANYGYTF	TGTGCCAGTAGTATAAAATCCGGGACAGCTAACTATGGCTACACCTTC
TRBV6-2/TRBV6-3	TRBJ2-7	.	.	CASSPRTDSLTYEQYF	TGTGCCAGCAGCCCTCGAACGGACAGCCTAACCTACGAGCAGTACTTC
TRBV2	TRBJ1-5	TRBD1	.	CASRPGTGRAQPQHF	TGTGCCAGCAGGCCCGGGACAGGTAGGGCTCAGCCCCAGCATTTT
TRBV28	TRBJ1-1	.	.	CASSSGTPYQAFF	TGTGCCAGCAGTTCGGGGACACCCTACCAAGCTTTCTTT
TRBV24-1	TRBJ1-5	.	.	CAILSGRDDQPQHF	TGTGCCATCCTATCAGGGAGGGACGATCAGCCCCAGCATTTT
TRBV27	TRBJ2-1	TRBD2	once	CASSRIAGGPNEQFF	TGTGCCAGCAGTAGAATAGCGGGAGGGCCAAATGAGCAGTTCTTC
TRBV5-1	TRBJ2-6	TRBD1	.	CASSLDGQGVLTF	TGCGCCAGCAGCCTCGATGGACAGGGGGTCCTGACTTTC
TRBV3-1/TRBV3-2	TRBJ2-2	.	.	CASSLGLITGELFF	TGTGCCAGCAGCCTTGGACTTATCACCGGGGAGCTGTTTTTT
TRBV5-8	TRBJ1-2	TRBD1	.	CASSLGQGGNYGYTF	TGTGCCAGCAGCTTAGGACAGGGTGGGAACTATGGCTACACCTTC
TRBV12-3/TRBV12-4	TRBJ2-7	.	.	CASSLERGYEQYF	TGTGCCAGCAGTTTAGAAAGGGGCTACGAGCAGTACTTC
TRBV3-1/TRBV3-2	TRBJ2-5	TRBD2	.	CASSPLAGGFQETQYF	TGTGCCAGCAGCCCGTTAGCGGGAGGGTTCCAAGAGACCCAGTACTTC
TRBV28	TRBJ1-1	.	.	CASSFGLEAFF	TGTGCCAGCAGTTTTGGCCTCGAAGCTTTCTTT
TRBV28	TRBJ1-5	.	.	CASSRGGLFDQPQHF	TGTGCCAGCAGCCGGGGGGGGCTCTTTGATCAGCCCCAGCATTTT
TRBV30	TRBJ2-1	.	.	CAWSPLSGLSGLSSYNEQFF	TGTGCCTGGAGTCCCCTGAGCGGGTTGAGCGGCCTCAGCTCCTACAATGAGCAGTTCTTC
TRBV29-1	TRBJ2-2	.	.	CSVAGTSTGELFF	TGCAGCGTTGCCGGGACATCCACCGGGGAGCTGTTTTTT
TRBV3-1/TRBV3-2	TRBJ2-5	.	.	CASSQLGGAETQYF	TGTGCCAGCAGCCAATTAGGGGGGGCAGAGACCCAGTACTTC
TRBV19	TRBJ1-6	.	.	CALRAQGKTSYNSPLHF	TGTGCTCTGAGGGCACAGGGAAAGACGAGCTATAATTCACCCCTCCACTTT
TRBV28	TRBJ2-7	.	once	CASSLLLYEQYF	TGTGCCAGCAGCCTCTTACTTTACGAGCAGTACTTC
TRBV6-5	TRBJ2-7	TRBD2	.	CASSYSGRGGDEQYF	TGTGCCAGCAGTTACTCGGGGAGGGGCGGGGACGAGCAGTACTTC
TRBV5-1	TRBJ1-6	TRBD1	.	CASSSVGTADNSPLHF	TGCGCCAGCAGCTCGGTCGGGACAGCCGATAATTCACCCCTCCACTTT
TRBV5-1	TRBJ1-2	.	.	CASSLESYGYTF	TGCGCCAGCAGCTTGGAGAGCTATGGCTACACCTTC
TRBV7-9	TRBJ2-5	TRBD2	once	CASSPGLAGGETQYF	TGTGCCAGCAGCCCCGGACTAGCGGGAGGAGAGACCCAGTACTTC
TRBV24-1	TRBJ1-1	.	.	CATSDASGERTEAFF	TGTGCCACCAGTGATGCGTCAGGGGAGCGGACTGAAGCTTTCTTT